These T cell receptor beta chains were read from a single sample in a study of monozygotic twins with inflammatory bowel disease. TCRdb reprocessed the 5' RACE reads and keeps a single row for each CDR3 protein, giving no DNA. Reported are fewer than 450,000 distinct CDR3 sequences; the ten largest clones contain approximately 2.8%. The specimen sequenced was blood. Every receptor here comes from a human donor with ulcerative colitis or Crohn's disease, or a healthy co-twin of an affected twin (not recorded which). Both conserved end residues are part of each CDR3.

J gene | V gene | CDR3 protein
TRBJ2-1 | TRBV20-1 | CSARETGVPYNEQFF
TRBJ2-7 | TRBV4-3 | CASSQVVWGTGDKEQYF
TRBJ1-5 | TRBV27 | CASSRRQANQPQHF
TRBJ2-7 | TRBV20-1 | CSASSGQGVPYEQYF
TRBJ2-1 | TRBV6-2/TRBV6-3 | CASSLSTGSYNEQFF
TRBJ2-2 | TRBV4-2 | CASRDPGTGINTGELFF
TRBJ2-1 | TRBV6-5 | CASSPTGRDEQFF
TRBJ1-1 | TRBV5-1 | CASSLVSFEGTEAFF
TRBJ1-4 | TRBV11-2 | CASSLSGQGEKLFF
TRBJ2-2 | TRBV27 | CASSFDGLQTGELFF
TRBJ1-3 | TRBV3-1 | CASRARSSGNTIYF
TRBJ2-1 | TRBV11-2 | CASSLEVPGLAGGTNYNEQFF
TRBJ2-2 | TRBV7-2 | CASSPLATNTGELFF
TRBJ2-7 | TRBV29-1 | CSVRGTGTGFGEQYF
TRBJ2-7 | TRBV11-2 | CASSSSRDNRYSYEQYF
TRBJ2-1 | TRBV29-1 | CSVQNPWGINEQFF
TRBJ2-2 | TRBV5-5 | CASSVGTSGELFF
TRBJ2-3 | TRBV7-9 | CASSPWLSGGTDTQYF
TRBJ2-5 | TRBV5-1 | CASSGEAGGEETQYF
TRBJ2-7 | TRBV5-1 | CASSLGEGLVAYEQYF
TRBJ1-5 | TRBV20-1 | CSAGRSNQPQHF
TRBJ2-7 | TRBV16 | CASSRPQGAYEQYF
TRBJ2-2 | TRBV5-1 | CASSLASANTGELFF
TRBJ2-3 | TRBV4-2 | CASSLPSTDTQYF
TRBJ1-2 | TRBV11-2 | CASSPARGRLHYGYTF
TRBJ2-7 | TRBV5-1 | CASSPGFRASGYEQYF
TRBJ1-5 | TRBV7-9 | CASSSGQGGINQPQHF
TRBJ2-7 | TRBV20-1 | CSATHLTLRGAFSYEQYF
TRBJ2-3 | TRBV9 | CASSVVQGTDTQYF
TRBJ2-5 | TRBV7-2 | CASSLRWDGAQETQYF
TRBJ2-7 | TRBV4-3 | CASSQGGKGAEQYF
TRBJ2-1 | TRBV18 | CASSRQGSDNEQFF
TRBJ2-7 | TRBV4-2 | CASSLWAQREQYF
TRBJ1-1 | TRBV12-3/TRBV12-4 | CASSFLTATTEAFF
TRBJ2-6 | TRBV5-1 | CASEGTGTSGANVLTF
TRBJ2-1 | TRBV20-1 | CSAREPGTSVDNEQFF
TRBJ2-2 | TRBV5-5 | CASSLSYRVNTGELFF
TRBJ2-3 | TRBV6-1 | CASRTGGLTDTQYF
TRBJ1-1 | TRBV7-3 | CASSLPGRREAFF
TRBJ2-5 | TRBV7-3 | CASSRGLAEAETQYF
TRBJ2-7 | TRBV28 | CASSRAGDSLGYEQYF
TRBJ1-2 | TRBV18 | CASSPRRDTYGYTF
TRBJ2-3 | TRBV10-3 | CAISESGLITDTQYF
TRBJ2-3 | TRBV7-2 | CASSLWEDTQYF
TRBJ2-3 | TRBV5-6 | CASSFARDNTDTQYF
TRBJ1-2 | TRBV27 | CASSPKNRGREYGYTF
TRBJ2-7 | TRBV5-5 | CASSLGMRELYF
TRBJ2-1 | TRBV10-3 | CATENPSGGPVNEQFF
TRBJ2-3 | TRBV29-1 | CSVEGKRGRVPTDTQYF
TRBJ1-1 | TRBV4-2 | CASRVVGGTEAFF
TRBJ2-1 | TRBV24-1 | CATSERRRTGKNNEQFF
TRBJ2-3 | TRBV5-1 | CASSSDRGLDTDTQYF
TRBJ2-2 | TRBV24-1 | CATSHLWANGVEGPNTGELFF
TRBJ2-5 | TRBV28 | CASTKAGRLGFQETQYF
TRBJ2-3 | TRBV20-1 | CSASPGYKDTQYF
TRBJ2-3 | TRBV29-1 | CSGQNSPDTQYF
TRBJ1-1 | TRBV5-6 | CASSLGDEAFF
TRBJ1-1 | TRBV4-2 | CASSHHPNKTVGAFF
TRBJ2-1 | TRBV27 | CASSLWTGGRNEQFF